A selection of T cell receptor beta chains follows, all from one sample in a study of T cell repertoires in cytomegalovirus infection. TCRdb passed the reads through MiXCR, listing each CDR3 protein once. The sample lists 450,000 to 550,000 distinct CDR3 sequences, about 42% occurring once. Their specific antigens are unknown. The sequencing used cultured PBMCs, collected from culture after CMV antigen stimulation. The receptor set was obtained from a human donor in good health (CMV status not recorded). Some clones in this sample may be carry-over from other donors' samples. CDR3s include the opening cysteine and the closing phenylalanine or tryptophan. Fields, in order: V gene, J gene, clone size, D gene, CDR3 DNA, CDR3 protein. The D gene is left open where the match is weak. Part of the rows lack a size; the others show once, few, many or a class for expanded clones.

v_gene: TRBV4-2
j_gene: TRBJ1-5
abundance: few
d_gene: NA
CDR3nt: TGTGCCAGCAGCCCCTCGACCGGGGTGGGCAATCAGCCCCAGCATTTT
CDR3aa: CASSPSTGVGNQPQHF

v_gene: TRBV4-1
j_gene: TRBJ1-1
abundance: NA
d_gene: NA
CDR3nt: TGCGCCAGCAGCCAACTTCTGATGAACACTGAAGCTTTCTTT
CDR3aa: CASSQLLMNTEAFF

v_gene: TRBV20-1
j_gene: TRBJ2-3
abundance: few
d_gene: TRBD1
CDR3nt: TGCAGTGCTAGAGCTTTACAGGGGCCTGGTGATACGCAGTATTTT
CDR3aa: CSARALQGPGDTQYF

v_gene: TRBV6-9
j_gene: TRBJ2-7
abundance: NA
d_gene: NA
CDR3nt: TGTGCCAGCAGTTCAGCTGTGAAATCTCGACGTTTTTACGAGCAGTACTTC
CDR3aa: CASSSAVKSRRFYEQYF

v_gene: TRBV7-2
j_gene: TRBJ1-5
abundance: NA
d_gene: TRBD1
CDR3nt: TGTGCCAGCAGCCAAGTGTGGGGACAGGGGGACCAGCCCCAGCATTTT
CDR3aa: CASSQVWGQGDQPQHF

v_gene: TRBV4-3
j_gene: TRBJ2-1
abundance: NA
d_gene: NA
CDR3nt: TGCGCCAGCAGCGAGATGAGGGTGCGCTTTTACAATGAGCAGTTCTTC
CDR3aa: CASSEMRVRFYNEQFF

v_gene: TRBV6-1
j_gene: TRBJ2-2
abundance: few
d_gene: NA
CDR3nt: TGTGCCAGCAGCTACGAGACAGCGAACACCGGGGAGCTGTTTTTT
CDR3aa: CASSYETANTGELFF

v_gene: TRBV28
j_gene: TRBJ2-3
abundance: NA
d_gene: TRBD2
CDR3nt: TGTGCCAGCAGTTTCGGGGCGGGGGGATACACAGATACGCAGTATTTT
CDR3aa: CASSFGAGGYTDTQYF

v_gene: TRBV19
j_gene: TRBJ2-4
abundance: NA
d_gene: NA
CDR3nt: TGTGCCAGTAGTATAGGAGGAGGGATTCAGTACTTC
CDR3aa: CASSIGGGIQYF

v_gene: TRBV20-1
j_gene: TRBJ2-1
abundance: NA
d_gene: NA
CDR3nt: TGCAGTGCTAGGCCCTTTCTAAATGAGCAGTTCTTC
CDR3aa: CSARPFLNEQFF

v_gene: TRBV11-2
j_gene: TRBJ2-3
abundance: NA
d_gene: NA
CDR3nt: TGTGCCAGCAGCTTAGCGGCAATGGGCCTCACAGATACGCAGTATTTT
CDR3aa: CASSLAAMGLTDTQYF

v_gene: TRBV10-3
j_gene: TRBJ2-7
abundance: few
d_gene: NA
CDR3nt: TGTGCCATCAGTGAGTGGGTTTCCTACGAGCAGTACTTC
CDR3aa: CAISEWVSYEQYF

v_gene: TRBV20-1
j_gene: TRBJ2-3
abundance: NA
d_gene: NA
CDR3nt: TGCAGTGCTCCCTCTAGCACAGATACGCAGTATTTT
CDR3aa: CSAPSSTDTQYF

v_gene: TRBV7-2
j_gene: TRBJ2-1
abundance: NA
d_gene: TRBD2
CDR3nt: TGTGCCAGCAGCCCCGGGGGGGGGGCGTACAATGAGCAGTTCTTC
CDR3aa: CASSPGGGAYNEQFF

v_gene: TRBV27
j_gene: TRBJ2-1
abundance: few
d_gene: TRBD1
CDR3nt: TGTGCCAGCAGGTTGGGACAGGCAAGCTCCTACAATGAGCAGTTCTTC
CDR3aa: CASRLGQASSYNEQFF

v_gene: TRBV11-2
j_gene: TRBJ2-2
abundance: NA
d_gene: NA
CDR3nt: TGTGCCAGCAGCTTAAGGGCCAGCGGGTCCAACACCGGGGAGCTGTTTTTT
CDR3aa: CASSLRASGSNTGELFF

v_gene: TRBV6-1
j_gene: TRBJ1-6
abundance: few
d_gene: NA
CDR3nt: TGTGCCAGCACTCCGGGACCCTTTACCTATAATTCACCCCTCCACTTT
CDR3aa: CASTPGPFTYNSPLHF

v_gene: TRBV11-1
j_gene: TRBJ2-2
abundance: few
d_gene: TRBD1
CDR3nt: TGTGCCAGCAGAAGGACAGGGATCGGGGAGCTGTTTTTT
CDR3aa: CASRRTGIGELFF

v_gene: TRBV27
j_gene: TRBJ2-7
abundance: NA
d_gene: NA
CDR3nt: TGTGCCAGCACCTCGGTGGAAGACCCCCACGAGCAGTACTTC
CDR3aa: CASTSVEDPHEQYF

v_gene: TRBV12-3/TRBV12-4
j_gene: TRBJ2-7
abundance: NA
d_gene: NA
CDR3nt: TGTGCCAGCAGCTACACCGCCGGGGGGCGGGGGAACTACGAGCAGTACTTC
CDR3aa: CASSYTAGGRGNYEQYF

v_gene: TRBV11-2
j_gene: TRBJ2-3
abundance: few
d_gene: NA
CDR3nt: TGTGCCAGCAGCTCCCATCATCCGTCGCAGTATTTT
CDR3aa: CASSSHHPSQYF

v_gene: TRBV7-2
j_gene: TRBJ2-6
abundance: many
d_gene: NA
CDR3nt: TGTGCCAGCAGCTACACAGGGACAGGGGCCAACGTCCTGACTTTC
CDR3aa: CASSYTGTGANVLTF

v_gene: TRBV7-9
j_gene: TRBJ1-5
abundance: many
d_gene: NA
CDR3nt: TGTGCCAGCAGCGACGGCGGACAGCCCCAGCATTTT
CDR3aa: CASSDGGQPQHF

v_gene: TRBV11-3
j_gene: TRBJ2-3
abundance: NA
d_gene: TRBD2
CDR3nt: TGTGCCAGCAGCTTAGGGACAGCGGGAGTGTCAGATACGCAGTATTTT
CDR3aa: CASSLGTAGVSDTQYF

v_gene: TRBV7-9
j_gene: TRBJ2-7
abundance: NA
d_gene: NA
CDR3nt: TGTGCCAGCTCGGCTCATTCGGCCTACGAGCAGTACTTC
CDR3aa: CASSAHSAYEQYF

v_gene: TRBV7-2
j_gene: TRBJ2-4
abundance: few
d_gene: NA
CDR3nt: TGTGCCAGCAGCTTATACGGAAACATTCAGTACTTC
CDR3aa: CASSLYGNIQYF

v_gene: TRBV5-5
j_gene: TRBJ2-3
abundance: NA
d_gene: TRBD2
CDR3nt: TGTGCCAGCAGCCTACCCACGAGCGGGAGACTCGATACGCAGTATTTT
CDR3aa: CASSLPTSGRLDTQYF

v_gene: TRBV7-8
j_gene: TRBJ1-6
abundance: NA
d_gene: NA
CDR3nt: TGTGCCAGCACCTCTCGGGGGTATAATTCACCCCTCCACTTT
CDR3aa: CASTSRGYNSPLHF

v_gene: TRBV7-2
j_gene: TRBJ2-7
abundance: few
d_gene: TRBD1
CDR3nt: TGTGCCAGCAGCGCCGACAGGGGGACATACGAGCAGTACTTC
CDR3aa: CASSADRGTYEQYF

v_gene: TRBV15
j_gene: TRBJ2-5
abundance: NA
d_gene: TRBD1
CDR3nt: TGTGCCACCAGCAGAGACCTCTTGGACAGGGTAGAGACCCAGTACTTC
CDR3aa: CATSRDLLDRVETQYF

v_gene: TRBV6-1
j_gene: TRBJ1-5
abundance: NA
d_gene: NA
CDR3nt: TGTGCCAGCAGTGAAGCATCGGCGGGGGTCAGGCCCCAGCATTTT
CDR3aa: CASSEASAGVRPQHF

v_gene: TRBV7-9
j_gene: TRBJ1-2
abundance: few
d_gene: NA
CDR3nt: TGTGCCAGCAGCCGGACAGTTACTTTCCAGGACCACTATGGCTACACCTTC
CDR3aa: CASSRTVTFQDHYGYTF

v_gene: TRBV7-2
j_gene: TRBJ2-5
abundance: few
d_gene: TRBD2
CDR3nt: TGTGCCAGCAGACGGACTAGCGGGAGTGTGACCCAGTACTTC
CDR3aa: CASRRTSGSVTQYF

v_gene: TRBV12-3/TRBV12-4
j_gene: TRBJ1-2
abundance: few
d_gene: NA
CDR3nt: TGTGCCAGCAGCCCCGGTTTAGTTAATGGCTACACCTTC
CDR3aa: CASSPGLVNGYTF

v_gene: TRBV27
j_gene: TRBJ2-1
abundance: NA
d_gene: NA
CDR3nt: TGTGCCAGCAGTTTTTCCAGTTTCAATGAGCAGTTCTTC
CDR3aa: CASSFSSFNEQFF